These 24 T cell receptor beta chains were all obtained from the same sample, sequenced in a study of T-cell memory formation after mild COVID-19. Each CDR3 protein is one row after TCRdb ran MiXCR on the 5' RACE reads. This table has 300,000 or so distinct CDR3 sequences, 15% to 20% appearing once. The sample was PBMCs or a T cell subset sorted from them (not recorded which). All receptors come from a man younger than 35 who had mild COVID-19 (a few samples of this study predate the infection). Cell type and time point are not known.

For the CDR3, the DNA is TGCGCCAGCAGCTTCGGGACTCCCCGCGTCATGGAGCAGTTCTTC. This codes for CASSFGTPRVMEQFF. This chain joins TRBV4-3 and TRBJ2-1; a possible D gene is TRBD2 (6 bases). The length of the CDR3 is 15 residues. Germline values: CDR1 LGHNA, CDR2 YSLEER. The V end was cut by 5 bases, the J end by 10 bases, with 21 bases between.

This chain joins TRBV7-9 and TRBJ2-3; the match to TRBD1 covers 9 bases. The CDR3 runs to 14 residues. V shed 7 bases and J 2 bases; nucleotides not matched to a gene: 4. Germline CDR1 is SEHNR and CDR2 is FQNEAQ (reference sequence). The CDR3 nucleotides read TGTGCCAGCACCGGGACAGGGTCCACAGATACGCAGTATTTT. This encodes CASTGTGSTDTQYF.

The chain has TRBV7-6 and TRBJ2-2; 7 bases fit TRBD1. V lost 5 bases, J lost 4 bases, and 7 bases stayed unmatched. CDR3 length equals 15 residues. Germline CDR1 reads SGHVS; CDR2 reads FNYEAQ. The CDR3 here is CASSLGQLATGELFF. The CDR3 region has the DNA TGTGCCAGCAGCCTGGGACAGCTTGCCACCGGGGAGCTGTTTTTT.

This clonotype was found many times. The gene calls are TRBV29-1 and TRBJ2-2, with D perhaps TRBD1 (6 bases). The CDR3 has 15 amino acids. Germline CDR1 SQVTM, CDR2 ANQGSEA. Between the trimmed V and J ends, which lost 4 bases and 3 bases, there was a span of 15 bases. DNA of the CDR3: TGCAGCGTTGTATGGGGGCAGACTCACACCGGGGAGCTGTTTTTT. Translated: CSVVWGQTHTGELFF.

This clonotype was seen a few times. The genes are TRBV13 and TRBJ2-7; D is ambiguous. The CDR3 length is 12 residues. The germline CDR1 and CDR2 sequences are PRHDT and FYEKMQ (reference sequence). V lost 3 bases and J 5 bases, leaving 8 bases between the germline ends. The CDR3: CASSLTRDEQYF. In DNA form, the CDR3 reads TGTGCCAGCAGCTTGACCCGGGACGAGCAGTACTTC.

This clonotype has more than one count but fewer than ten. The CDR3 loop reads CASSQSTGRSYEQYV. Written as DNA, the CDR3 is TGTGCCAGCTCACAGTCGACAGGGCGCTCCTACGAGCAGTACGTC. This chain connects TRBV18 to TRBJ2-7, with 7 bases lining up with TRBD1. Unmatched junction bases numbered 6, after V lost 4 bases and J lost 0 bases. Looked up from germline, CDR1 is KGHSH and CDR2 is LQKENI. This CDR3 is built from 15 residues.

J is TRBJ2-1 and V is TRBV4-2; D not resolved. CDR3 size: 13 residues. CDR1 is LGHNA and CDR2 is YNFKEQ in the germline V gene. The V end was cut by 0 bases, the J end by 7 bases, with 7 bases between. CDR3 sequence (DNA): TGTGCCAGCAGCCAAGATCCCTTAAATGAGCAGTTCTTC. This translates into CASSQDPLNEQFF.

The sample holds a few counts of this clonotype. This chain uses TRBV28 with TRBJ2-2, with D perhaps TRBD2 (7 bases). Trimming shortened V by 7 bases and J by 1 base, and 19 bases separated the two germline ends. There are 17 residues in the CDR3. Germline loops: CDR1 MDHEN, CDR2 SYDVKM. Here the CDR3 reads CASTQGRGKQNTGELFF. CDR3 bases: TGTGCCAGCACCCAGGGGAGGGGGAAGCAGAACACCGGGGAGCTGTTTTTT. The full variable domain, in which reference TRBV28 and TRBJ2-2 provide the parts outside the CDR3, is DVKVTQSSRYLVKRTGEKVFLECVQDMDHENMFWYRQDPGLGLRLIYFSYDVKMKEKGDIPEGYSVSREKKERFSLILESASTNQTSMYLCASTQGRGKQNTGELFFGEGSRLTVL.

This clonotype was seen a handful of times. The V call is TRBV6-5, the J call TRBJ2-5, with TRBD2 matching over 12 bases. Germline V gene data show CDR1 as MNHEY and CDR2 as SVGAGI. CDR3 length: 15 residues. Losses at the gene ends were 5 bases for V and 2 bases for J; bases not matched to a gene: 3. In nucleotides, the CDR3 is TGTGCCAGCAGTGCTAGCGGGGGGGCACAAGAGACCCAGTACTTC. It translates to CASSASGGAQETQYF.

This clonotype was counted a few times. The chain carries TRBV6-1 and TRBJ2-6; D gene unclear. CDR1 is MNHNS, CDR2 SASEGT, per germline. The V and J ends lost 0 bases and 1 base respectively, with 4 bases between them. The CDR3 spans 15 residues. The CDR3 DNA is TGTGCCAGCAGTGAAGCGGAATCTGGGGCCAACGTCCTGACTTTC. It specifies CASSEAESGANVLTF.

This chain uses TRBV12-3 or TRBV12-4 with TRBJ1-6; D perhaps matches TRBD1 (6 bases). Trimming cost V 6 bases and J 10 bases, with 16 bases left between them. The CDR3 is 14 amino acids. The CDR3 region has the DNA TGTGCCAGCAGGCCCCATACAGGGACCTCACCCCTCCACTTT. Protein sequence: CASRPHTGTSPLHF.

The chain uses TRBV5-6 and TRBJ2-7; D unclear. This CDR3 has 14 amino acids. Germline lookup yields CDR1 SGHDT and CDR2 YYEEEE. V dropped 0 bases and J dropped 0 bases, with 7 bases sitting between them. The CDR3 sequence is CASSLARSSYEQYF. As DNA, the CDR3 is TGTGCCAGCAGCTTGGCGAGGAGCTCCTACGAGCAGTACTTC.

There are many counts of this clonotype. J is TRBJ2-3 and V is TRBV12-3 or TRBV12-4; D not resolved. This CDR3 contains 12 residues. Deletions cut 3 bases from V and 7 bases from J, with 8 bases between. CDR3 amino acids: CASSLFYHTQYF. CDR3 nucleotide sequence: TGTGCCAGCAGTTTGTTCTATCATACGCAGTATTTT.

V and J are TRBV12-5 and TRBJ1-1; TRBD1 might be the D (6 bases). The ends were cut back, 3 bases at V and 2 bases at J, with 16 bases in the middle. Germline CDR1 LGHNT, CDR2 FRNRAP. There are 16 residues in the CDR3. The CDR3 protein is CASGFAPGTLNTEAFF. The DNA of the CDR3 is TGTGCTAGTGGTTTTGCCCCCGGGACACTCAACACTGAAGCTTTCTTT.

Ten or more counts support this clonotype. The gene calls are TRBV12-3 or TRBV12-4 and TRBJ1-2; D unclear. The CDR3 has 11 residues. The ends were cut back, 6 bases at V and 6 bases at J, with 8 bases in the middle. The CDR3 sequence is CASSSEHGYTF. The CDR3 DNA reads as TGTGCCAGCAGCAGCGAACATGGCTACACCTTC.

This clonotype was observed at least ten times. The chain employs TRBV15 and TRBJ2-5, with TRBD1 identical over 9 bases. Germline CDR1 LNHNV, CDR2 YYDKDF (reference sequence). The CDR3 runs to 15 residues. V trimming: 5 bases; J trimming: 2 bases; junction bases outside the gene matches: 6. Here the CDR3 DNA reads TGTGCCACCAGCGGAAGGACAGGGGTACAAGAGACCCAGTACTTC. This sequence encodes CATSGRTGVQETQYF.

This clonotype occurred a few times. The rearrangement uses TRBV3-1 and TRBJ2-7; maybe TRBD1 (7 bases). CDR1 is LGHDT, CDR2 YNNKEL, per germline (reference sequence). V lost 5 bases and J lost 6, with 20 bases in between. CDR3 length: 15 amino acids. The CDR3 DNA is TGTGCCAGCAGCTTCCGCGGGACAGAAAGCCTCGAGCAGTACTTC. Its protein is CASSFRGTESLEQYF.

At least ten counts were recorded for this clonotype. The chain employs TRBV20-1 and TRBJ1-5; a possible D gene is TRBD1 (5 bases). The CDR3 extends over 13 amino acids. The ends were cut back, 0 bases at V and 7 bases at J, with 10 bases in the middle. CDR1 is DFQATT, CDR2 SNEGSKA, per germline (reference sequence). The CDR3 DNA reads as TGCAGTGCTAGAGATTCGGGGGAACAGCCCCAGCATTTT. Translated: CSARDSGEQPQHF.

This clonotype was detected a few times. The V and J genes are TRBV4-3 and TRBJ2-7, with a tentative D call TRBD2 (5 bases). Germline V gene sequence: CDR1 LGHNA, CDR2 YSLEER. Trimming cost V 4 bases and J 3 bases, with 13 bases left between them. CDR3 length equals 14 residues. CDR3 DNA: TGCGCCAGCAGCCCAAGAATCAGCGGCTACGAGCAGTACTTC. Protein: CASSPRISGYEQYF.

This clonotype was observed a few times. The chain carries TRBV6-6 and TRBJ2-5; D is unclear. The CDR3 is 15 residues long. Germline-derived CDR1 and CDR2 are MNHNY and SVGAGI (reference sequence). V shed 2 bases and J shed 5 bases, with 15 bases lying between them. Here the CDR3 DNA reads TGTGCCAGCAGTTACGCTGGACCAGCCCGCGAGACCCAGTACTTC. It specifies CASSYAGPARETQYF.

This chain connects TRBV4-3 to TRBJ1-1, with D perhaps matching TRBD1 (6 bases). CDR3 size: 13 residues. The V and J ends lost 6 bases and 5 bases respectively, with 13 bases between them. Germline CDR1 LGHNA, CDR2 YSLEER. The CDR3 DNA follows: TGCGCCAGCAGTAAACAGGGTTTAACTGAAGCTTTCTTT. Its protein is CASSKQGLTEAFF.

This clonotype was observed a handful of times. The genes are TRBV6-5 and TRBJ1-6; no clear D. The germline CDR1 and CDR2 sequences are MNHEY and SVGAGI. This CDR3 spans 13 amino acids. V shed 0 bases and J shed 9 bases, with 6 bases lying between them. The CDR3 nucleotides are TGTGCCAGCAGTTACTCGACGGTTTCACCCCTCCACTTT. Its translation: CASSYSTVSPLHF.

This chain uses TRBV5-8 with TRBJ1-1; D not certain. CDR1 and CDR2 (germline): SGHTS, YDEGEE. This CDR3 has 13 residues. V was trimmed by 5 bases and J by 2 bases, leaving 10 bases between them. CDR3: CASSKSGNTEAFF. The CDR3, as DNA: TGTGCCAGCAGTAAAAGCGGAAACACTGAAGCTTTCTTT.

V gene TRBV4-2 combines with J gene TRBJ1-5, with a weak D call TRBD1 (6 bases). The CDR3 length is 15 residues. The V gene's germline CDR1 is LGHNA and CDR2 YNFKEQ. V was cut by 1 base and J by 1 base, with 8 bases left in between. In DNA form, the CDR3 reads TGTGCCAGCAGCCAAGGGGGGCTAAGCAATCAGCCCCAGCATTTT. Its translation: CASSQGGLSNQPQHF.